Each of the 5 T cell receptor beta chains below was sequenced from the same sample in a study of T-cell memory formation after mild COVID-19. TCRdb processed the 5' RACE reads anew with MiXCR; each CDR3 protein has one entry. The repertoire consists of around 530,000 distinct CDR3 sequences, with roughly 20% occurring once and the leading ten covering under 8.5%. Sequencing was done on a sample of PBMCs or a T cell subset sorted from them (not recorded which). The receptors come from an adult woman who had mild COVID-19 (a few samples of this study predate the infection). Cell type and time point are not known.

In this sample, this clonotype turned up a few times. The chain joins TRBV12-3 or TRBV12-4 to TRBJ2-7; perhaps TRBD1 as D (6 bases). CDR3 length: 15 amino acids. Deletions cut 3 bases from V and 5 bases from J, with 17 bases between. CDR3 protein: CASSFLLGHGDEQYF. The CDR3 DNA is TGTGCCAGCAGTTTTTTACTGGGACACGGTGACGAGCAGTACTTC.

This sequence joins TRBV24-1 and TRBJ2-1; possibly TRBD2 for D (6 bases). This CDR3 comprises 12 residues. Germline V gene lookup returns CDR1 KGHDR and CDR2 SFDVKD. Trimming cost V 8 bases and J 7 bases, with 11 bases left between them. CDR3: CATMGLRNEQFF. The CDR3 nucleotides are TGTGCCACCATGGGACTGCGGAATGAGCAGTTCTTC.

The chain carries TRBV12-3 or TRBV12-4 and TRBJ1-2; D is undetermined. This CDR3 is 13 amino acids long. Trimming pared 6 bases from V and 7 bases from J, leaving 15 bases between. For the CDR3, the DNA is TGTGCCAGCAGCCCTACGCCGGTTGGTGGCTACACCTTC. It specifies CASSPTPVGGYTF.

The chain recombines TRBV11-2 with TRBJ2-3; D remains unclear. The germline V gene has CDR1 SGHAT and CDR2 FQNNGV. This CDR3 region has 17 residues. The V end was cut by 3 bases, the J end by 0 bases, with 16 bases between. As DNA, the CDR3 is TGTGCCAGCAGCTTTATGCGGCGGCGCACTAGCACAGATACGCAGTATTTT. It translates to CASSFMRRRTSTDTQYF.

The chain carries TRBV29-1 and TRBJ2-2, with 11 bases fitting TRBD1. This CDR3 spans 15 amino acids. Trimming at V came to 6 bases and at J to 6 bases, leaving 9 bases not matched to a gene. Per the germline V gene, CDR1 is SQVTM and CDR2 is ANQGSEA. CDR3 sequence (DNA): TGCAGCGTAGTAACGGACAGGGGGCGCCCCGGGGAGCTGTTTTTT. This encodes CSVVTDRGRPGELFF.